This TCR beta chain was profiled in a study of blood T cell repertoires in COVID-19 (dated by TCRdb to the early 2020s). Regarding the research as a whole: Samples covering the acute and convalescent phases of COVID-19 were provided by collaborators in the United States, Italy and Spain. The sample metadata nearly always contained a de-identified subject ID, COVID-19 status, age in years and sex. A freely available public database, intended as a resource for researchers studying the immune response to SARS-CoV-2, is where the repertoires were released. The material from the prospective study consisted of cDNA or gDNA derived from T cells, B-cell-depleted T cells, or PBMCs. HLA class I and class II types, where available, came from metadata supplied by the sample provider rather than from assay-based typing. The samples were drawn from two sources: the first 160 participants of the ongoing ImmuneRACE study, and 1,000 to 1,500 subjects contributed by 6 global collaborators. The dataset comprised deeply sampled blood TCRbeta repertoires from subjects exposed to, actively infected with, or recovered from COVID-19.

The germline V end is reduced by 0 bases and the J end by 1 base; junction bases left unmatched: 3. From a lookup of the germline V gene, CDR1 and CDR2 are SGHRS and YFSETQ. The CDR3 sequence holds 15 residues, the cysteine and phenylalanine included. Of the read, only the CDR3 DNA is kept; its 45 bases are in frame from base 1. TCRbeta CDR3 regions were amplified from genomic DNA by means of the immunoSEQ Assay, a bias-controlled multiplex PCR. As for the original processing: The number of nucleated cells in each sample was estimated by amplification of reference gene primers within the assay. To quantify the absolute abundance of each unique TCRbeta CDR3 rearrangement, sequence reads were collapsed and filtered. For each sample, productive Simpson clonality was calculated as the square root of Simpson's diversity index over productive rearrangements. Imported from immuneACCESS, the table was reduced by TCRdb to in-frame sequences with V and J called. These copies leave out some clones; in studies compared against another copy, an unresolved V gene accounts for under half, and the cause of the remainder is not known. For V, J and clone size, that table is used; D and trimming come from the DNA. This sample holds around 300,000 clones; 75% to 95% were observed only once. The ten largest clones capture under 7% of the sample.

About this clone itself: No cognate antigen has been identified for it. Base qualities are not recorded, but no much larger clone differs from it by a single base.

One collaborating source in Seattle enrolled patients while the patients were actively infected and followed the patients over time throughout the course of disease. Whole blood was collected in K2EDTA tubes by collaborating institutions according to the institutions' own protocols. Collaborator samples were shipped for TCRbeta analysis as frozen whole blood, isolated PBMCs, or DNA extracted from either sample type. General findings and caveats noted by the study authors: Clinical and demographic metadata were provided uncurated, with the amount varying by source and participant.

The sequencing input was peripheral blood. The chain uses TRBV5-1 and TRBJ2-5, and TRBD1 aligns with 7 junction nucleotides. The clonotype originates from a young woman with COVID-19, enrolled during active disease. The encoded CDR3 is CASSLDRGFQETQYF. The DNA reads TGCGCCAGCAGCTTGGACAGGGGATTCCAAGAGACCCAGTACTTC.